The entry below gives a single T cell receptor (beta chain) sequence along with its context. Its target is unknown. Germline is not matched at one junction end, which may reflect a read error. Total RNA and DNA came together from approximately 22-30 mg of bulk tissue without cell sorting. Over 80% viable tumor cells were present in every tumor sample. The entry originates in a study of tumor-infiltrating lymphocytes in primary liver carcinoma. Study findings and constraints: Paired tumor-adjacent and tumor-blood samples overlapped less than tumor region pairs did. All five tumor regions shared only about 7.5-24% of top clones.

The input was 500 ng total RNA; TCR beta cDNA was made from it with a constant-region primer. Slightly modified ARM-PCR served as the procedure for the TCR beta libraries. These libraries came from three rounds of nested multiplex PCR. For around 9 cycles apiece, the opening two PCR rounds ran with TRBV1-TRBV30 forward primers and a C-beta reverse primer. TCRdb reprocessed the multiplex PCR reads via MiXCR and lists one record per CDR3 protein. The sample lists around 40,000 distinct CDR3 sequences, about 73% occurring once. This CDR3 region has 15 residues. Germline CDR1 reads SGHDT; CDR2 reads YYEEEE.

The TCR comes from a man in his forties or fifties with primary liver carcinoma and hepatitis B virus infection. This chain joins TRBV5-6 and TRBJ2-5; D remains ambiguous. The sequenced sample was liver tumor tissue from sampling region 2. Subset of the sample: tumor region T2, inferior pole. CDR3 region: CARSSNWAGVETQYF. Here the CDR3 DNA reads TGTGCCAGGAGCTCCAACTGGGCAGGAGTGGAGACCCAGTACTTC. Based on the CDR3 plus reference TRBV5-6 and TRBJ2-5, the full variable domain is DAGVTQSPTHLIKTRGQQVTLRCSPKSGHDTVSWYQQALGQGPQFIFQYYEEEERQRGNFPDRFSGHQFPNYSSELNVNALLLGDSALYLCARSSNWAGVETQYFGPGTRLLVL.